This entry lists 22 T cell receptor beta chains sequenced from one sample in a study of T cells in Graves' hyperthyroidism and ophthalmopathy. Amplification yielded TCR beta CDR3 regions, with RNA transcripts as the source. The HTBI set primed first-round TCR CDR3 RT-PCR. TCRdb processed the multiplex PCR reads anew with MiXCR; each CDR3 protein has one entry. Found here are hundreds of thousands of distinct CDR3 sequences, about 12% of them singletons; the top ten hold around a tenth. Source material: blood. The receptors come from a woman aged 18-35 years with Graves' hyperthyroidism.

This clonotype was seen at least ten times. V is TRBV6-2 or TRBV6-3 and J is TRBJ2-2; 12 bases fit TRBD2. The ends lost 5 bases at V and 3 bases at J; junction bases unmatched: 4. This CDR3 contains 16 residues. Germline V gene data show CDR1 as MNHEY and CDR2 as SVGEGT. DNA for the CDR3: TGTGCCAGCAGTCCCGGACTAGCGGGATACACCGGGGAGCTGTTTTTT. This gives the protein CASSPGLAGYTGELFF.

The chain combines TRBV11-2 with TRBJ2-1; TRBD1 matches at 7 bases. This CDR3 is built from 15 residues. With V trimmed by 1 base and J by 5 bases, 5 bases remained unmatched. Germline V lookup: CDR1 SGHAT, CDR2 FQNNGV. CDR3 region: CASSLVRGRDNEQFF. The CDR3 DNA is TGTGCCAGCAGCTTAGTTAGGGGGCGAGACAATGAGCAGTTCTTC.

CDR3 nucleotides: TGTGCCAGCAGCTTAGGGGGCGGCTTAGGCTTCTACGAGCAGTACTTC. It translates to CASSLGGGLGFYEQYF. The chain is built from TRBV7-3 and TRBJ2-7; possible D gene TRBD1, 6 bases. Looked up from germline, CDR1 is SGHTA and CDR2 is FQGTGA. V was pared by 2 bases and J by 3 bases, with 17 bases between. CDR3 size: 16 residues. Full variable domain (missing parts from reference TRBV7-3 and TRBJ2-7): GAGVSQTPSNKVTEKGKYVELRCDPISGHTALYWYRQSLGQGPEFLIYFQGTGAADDSGLPNDRFFAVRPEGSVSTLKIQRTERGDSAVYLCASSLGGGLGFYEQYFGPGTRLTVT.

This clonotype was detected many times. The chain carries TRBV2 and TRBJ2-6; D is ambiguous. The CDR3 runs to 15 residues. Per germline, CDR1 SNHLY and CDR2 FYNNEI. Trimming removed 8 bases at V and 1 base at J, with 12 bases between. CDR3 protein: CASHFGLSGANVLTF. CDR3 DNA sequence: TGTGCCAGCCATTTCGGGCTGTCTGGGGCCAACGTCCTGACTTTC. The whole variable domain, remainder taken from reference TRBV2 and TRBJ2-6, is EPEVTQTPSHQVTQMGQEVILRCVPISNHLYFYWYRQILGQKVEFLVSFYNNEISEKSEIFDDQFSVERPDGSNFTLKIRSTKLEDSAMYFCASHFGLSGANVLTFGAGSRLTVL.

This clonotype has a count of ten or more. V and J are TRBV20-1 and TRBJ2-5; 9 nucleotides align to TRBD2. V gave up 7 bases and J gave up 0 bases; unmatched junction bases: 9. The CDR3 sequence is 15 residues long. Germline CDR1 and CDR2: DFQATT and SNEGSKA (reference sequence). The CDR3 DNA reads as TGCAGTGGCCTACCCCCTAGCGGGGACCAAGAGACCCAGTACTTC. Translated, it gives CSGLPPSGDQETQYF.

Comments on this clonotype: An end of the junction differs from the germline gene, which may be a read error. The genes are TRBV14 and TRBJ2-7; D not resolved. This CDR3 is 10 amino acids long. CDR1 is SGHDN, CDR2 FVKESK, per germline. As DNA, the CDR3 is TGTGCCGGCAGTCTGGACGAGCAGTACTTC. Its protein is CAGSLDEQYF.

This clonotype was observed many times. The chain recombines TRBV7-9 with TRBJ1-1, with D perhaps matching TRBD1 (5 bases). V lost 9 bases, J lost 7 bases, and 21 bases lay in between. Germline V gene lookup returns CDR1 SEHNR and CDR2 FQNEAQ (reference sequence). The CDR3 has 14 amino acids. The CDR3 sequence: CASSYNEQGIEAFF. The CDR3 region has the DNA TGTGCCAGTTCCTATAATGAGCAGGGAATTGAAGCTTTCTTT.

This clonotype was found a few times. The chain recombines TRBV5-4 with TRBJ1-2; D gene unclear. V was cut by 0 bases and J by 4 bases, with 10 bases left in between. This CDR3 comprises 14 residues. Germline-derived CDR1 and CDR2 are SGHNT and YYREEE (reference sequence). CDR3 nucleotide sequence: TGTGCCAGCAGCTTGGACAACCTCCTCTATGGCTACACCTTC. Residues: CASSLDNLLYGYTF.

This clonotype was detected many times. The V gene is TRBV7-8, the J gene TRBJ2-7; D is perhaps TRBD1 (5 bases). V was cut by 1 base and J by 0 bases, with 10 bases left in between. Germline V gives CDR1 SGHVS, CDR2 FQNEAQ. CDR3 length: 15 amino acids. CDR3 sequence reads: CASSLGAGNSYEQYF. For the CDR3, the DNA is TGTGCCAGCAGCTTAGGGGCAGGGAACTCCTACGAGCAGTACTTC.

The CDR3 is CASSTTDVSGNTIYF. The CDR3 region has the DNA TGTGCCAGCAGCACGACAGACGTCTCTGGAAACACCATATATTTT. The V call is TRBV7-9, the J call TRBJ1-3; D perhaps matches TRBD1 (5 bases). The CDR3 has 15 amino acids. Per the germline V gene, CDR1 is SEHNR and CDR2 is FQNEAQ (reference sequence). V shed 5 bases and J shed 0 bases, with 11 bases lying between them.

This clonotype was observed many times. V usage is TRBV12-3 or TRBV12-4 and J usage is TRBJ2-7; 10 nucleotides line up with TRBD2. The CDR3 consists of 16 residues. Trimming at V came to 3 bases and at J to 6 bases, leaving 11 bases not matched to a gene. CDR3 nucleotides: TGTGCCAGCAGTTTCTGGCTAGCGGGAGTCCTAGCCGAGCAGTACTTC. Translated, it gives CASSFWLAGVLAEQYF.

This clonotype came up many times. This chain connects TRBV27 to TRBJ2-7, with 10 bases that match TRBD1. V lost 5 bases and J lost 2; bases outside the gene matches: 15. Germline-derived CDR1 and CDR2 are MNHEY and SMNVEV (reference sequence). The CDR3 runs to 18 residues. The CDR3 sequence: CASSPQNLDRGAPYEQYF. As DNA, the CDR3 is TGTGCCAGCAGTCCACAAAACTTGGACAGGGGGGCCCCCTACGAGCAGTACTTC.

Ten or more counts support this clonotype. The gene calls are TRBV10-3 and TRBJ2-1; 10 positions match TRBD2. Germline trimming cut 8 bases from V and 9 bases from J; bases unmatched to any gene: 19. Germline V gene lookup returns CDR1 ENHRY and CDR2 SYGVKD. CDR3 length equals 17 residues. Here the CDR3 reads CAISRAKASGSQGEQFF. The DNA for the CDR3 is TGTGCCATCTCACGGGCCAAGGCTAGCGGGAGTCAGGGTGAGCAGTTCTTC.

This chain joins TRBV5-5 and TRBJ1-4; D gene uncertain. V was pared by 2 bases and J by 5 bases, with 13 bases between. This CDR3 is 15 amino acids long. The germline CDR1 and CDR2 sequences are SGHKS and YYEKEE (reference sequence). In nucleotides, the CDR3 is TGTGCCAGCAGCTTCCTGACATTGGGGAATGAAAAACTGTTTTTT. It is translated as CASSFLTLGNEKLFF.

The chain couples TRBV6-1 to TRBJ2-6, with D perhaps TRBD1 (6 bases). This CDR3 has 17 residues. V lost 7 bases to trimming and J lost 2 bases, with 18 bases between them. The germline V gene has CDR1 MNHNS and CDR2 SASEGT. In nucleotides, the CDR3 is TGTGCCAGCAACGACCCCCAGGGGCTCCCTGGGGCCAACGTCCTGACTTTC. As protein: CASNDPQGLPGANVLTF.

This clonotype was seen many times. The chain employs TRBV28 and TRBJ2-7, with a tentative D call TRBD1 (6 bases). Germline V lookup: CDR1 MDHEN, CDR2 SYDVKM. This CDR3 is 14 amino acids long. The V end was cut by 6 bases, the J end by 4 bases, with 16 bases between. The CDR3 reads CASRPDRTLYEQYF. The CDR3 coding sequence is TGTGCCAGCAGGCCAGACAGGACACTTTACGAGCAGTACTTC.

In DNA, the CDR3 is TGCGCCAGCAGCCCGGGAGGGTCCTTGGTCAATGAGCAGTTCTTC. Its translation: CASSPGGSLVNEQFF. V and J are TRBV4-1 and TRBJ2-1, with 8 positions matching TRBD2. The CDR3 has 15 residues. Germline CDR1 reads MGHRA; CDR2 reads YSYEKL. The V segment lost 4 bases and the J segment 6 bases; nucleotides outside the gene matches: 8.

This clonotype came up many times. This chain connects TRBV6-2 or TRBV6-3 to TRBJ1-1; 7 bases agree with TRBD1. With 5 bases clipped from V and 7 bases from J, the junction kept 7 bases outside the gene matches. There are 13 residues in the CDR3. Germline lookup yields CDR1 MNHEY and CDR2 SVGEGT. CDR3 in DNA: TGTGCCAGCAGTCCCTACAGGGGTAATGAAGCTTTCTTT. Protein sequence: CASSPYRGNEAFF.

This clonotype was detected ten times or more. This rearrangement joins TRBV19 to TRBJ2-1; 10 bases align to TRBD2. Germline CDR1 is LNHDA and CDR2 is SQIVND (reference sequence). Trimming took 5 bases from V and 6 from J; bases not matched to a gene: 10. The CDR3 runs 16 residues. The CDR3 coding sequence is TGTGCCAGTAGTGACGGTAGCGGGGGGCGGGTCAATGAGCAGTTCTTC. It specifies CASSDGSGGRVNEQFF.

This chain connects TRBV28 to TRBJ2-7, with D possibly matching TRBD1 (6 bases). CDR3 size: 14 residues. In germline, CDR1 is MDHEN, CDR2 SYDVKM. The germline V and J ends were trimmed by 2 bases and 2 bases, with 10 bases remaining between them. The DNA for the CDR3 is TGTGCCAGCAGTTTAGGACAGATCACCTACGAGCAGTACTTC. This translates into CASSLGQITYEQYF.

This clonotype was found a few times. The chain is built from TRBV3-1 and TRBJ2-7; D possibly uses TRBD1 or TRBD2 (7 bases each). Germline loops: CDR1 LGHDT, CDR2 YNNKEL (reference sequence). Trimming pared 8 bases from V and 5 bases from J, leaving 16 bases between. The CDR3 runs 13 residues. The CDR3: CASQEGGGHEQYF. Written as DNA, the CDR3 is TGTGCCAGCCAGGAGGGAGGGGGCCACGAGCAGTACTTC.

At least ten counts were recorded for this clonotype. J is TRBJ2-5 and V is TRBV6-1; D is uncertain. The CDR3 extends over 14 amino acids. Germline V gives CDR1 MNHNS, CDR2 SASEGT. The germline V and J ends were trimmed by 1 base and 2 bases, with 8 bases remaining between them. CDR3 coding DNA: TGTGCCAGCAGTGAAGGACTGTTTCAAGAGACCCAGTACTTC. Protein sequence: CASSEGLFQETQYF.